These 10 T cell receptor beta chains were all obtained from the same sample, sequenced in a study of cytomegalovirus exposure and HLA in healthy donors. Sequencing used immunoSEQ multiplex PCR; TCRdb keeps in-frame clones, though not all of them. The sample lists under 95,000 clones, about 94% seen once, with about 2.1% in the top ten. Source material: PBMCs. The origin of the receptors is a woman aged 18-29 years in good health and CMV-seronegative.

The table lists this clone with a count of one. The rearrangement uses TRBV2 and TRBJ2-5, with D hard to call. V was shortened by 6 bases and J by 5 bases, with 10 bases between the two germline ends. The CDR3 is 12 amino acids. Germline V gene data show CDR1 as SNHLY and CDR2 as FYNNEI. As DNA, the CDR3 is TGTGCCAGCAGCGCTTCCGGGGAGACCCAGTACTTC. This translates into CASSASGETQYF.

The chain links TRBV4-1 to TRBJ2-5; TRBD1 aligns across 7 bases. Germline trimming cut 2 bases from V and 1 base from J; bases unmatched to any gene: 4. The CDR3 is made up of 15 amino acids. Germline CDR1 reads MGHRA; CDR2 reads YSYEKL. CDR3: CASSQTTGVQETQYF. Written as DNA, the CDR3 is TGCGCCAGCAGCCAAACCACAGGGGTCCAAGAGACCCAGTACTTC.

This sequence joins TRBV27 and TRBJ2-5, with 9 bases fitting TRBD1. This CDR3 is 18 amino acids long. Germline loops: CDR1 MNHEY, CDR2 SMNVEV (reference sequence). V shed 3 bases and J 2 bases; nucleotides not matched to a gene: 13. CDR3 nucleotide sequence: TGTGCCAGCAGTTTCACAGGGGGCACGCATGATACTCAAGAGACCCAGTACTTC. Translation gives CASSFTGGTHDTQETQYF.

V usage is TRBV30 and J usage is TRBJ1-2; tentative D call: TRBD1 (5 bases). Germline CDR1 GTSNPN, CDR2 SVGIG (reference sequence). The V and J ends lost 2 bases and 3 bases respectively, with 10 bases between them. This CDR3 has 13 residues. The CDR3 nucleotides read TGTGCCTGGAGTTATGGAGGGGACTATGGCTACACCTTC. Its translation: CAWSYGGDYGYTF. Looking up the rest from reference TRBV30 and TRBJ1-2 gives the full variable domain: SQTIHQWPATLVQPVGSPLSLECTVEGTSNPNLYWYRQAAGRGLQLLFYSVGIGQISSEVPQNLSASRPQDRQFILSSKKLLLSDSGFYLCAWSYGGDYGYTFGSGTRLTVV.

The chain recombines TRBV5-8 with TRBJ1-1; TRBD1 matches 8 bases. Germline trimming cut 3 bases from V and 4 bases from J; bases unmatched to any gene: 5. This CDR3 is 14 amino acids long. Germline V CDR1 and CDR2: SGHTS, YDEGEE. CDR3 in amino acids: CASSSRGLGTEAFF. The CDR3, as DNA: TGTGCCAGCAGCTCCAGGGGGCTCGGCACTGAAGCTTTCTTT.

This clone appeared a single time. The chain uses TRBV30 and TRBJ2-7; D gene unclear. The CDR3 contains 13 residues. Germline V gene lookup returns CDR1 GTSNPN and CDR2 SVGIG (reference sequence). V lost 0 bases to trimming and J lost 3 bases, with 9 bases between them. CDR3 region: CAWSVRLLYEQYF. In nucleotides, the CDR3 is TGTGCCTGGAGTGTACGACTGCTCTACGAGCAGTACTTC.

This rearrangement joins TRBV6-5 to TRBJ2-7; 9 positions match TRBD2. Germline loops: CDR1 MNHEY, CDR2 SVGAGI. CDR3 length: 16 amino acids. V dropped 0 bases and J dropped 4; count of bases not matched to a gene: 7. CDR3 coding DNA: TGTGCCAGCAGTTACTCGATGCGGGAGGGCCTTTACGAGCAGTACTTC. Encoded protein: CASSYSMREGLYEQYF.

CDR3 coding DNA: TGTGCCAGTAGTAGTAGGGACAGGGGATCTCCTTGGGACCAGTACTTC. This sequence encodes CASSSRDRGSPWDQYF. The V and J genes are TRBV19 and TRBJ2-5; 10 bases are shared with TRBD1. The CDR3 loop spans 16 amino acids. V shed 4 bases, J shed 10 bases, and the junction held 15 bases outside the gene matches. The germline V gene encodes CDR1 LNHDA and CDR2 SQIVND (reference sequence).

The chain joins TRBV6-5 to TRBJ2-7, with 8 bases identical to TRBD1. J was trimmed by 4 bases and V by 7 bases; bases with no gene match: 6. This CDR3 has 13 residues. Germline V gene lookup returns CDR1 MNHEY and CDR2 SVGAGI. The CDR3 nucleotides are TGTGCCAGCAAGGCAGGGGGCAAGTACGAGCAGTACTTC. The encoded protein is CASKAGGKYEQYF.

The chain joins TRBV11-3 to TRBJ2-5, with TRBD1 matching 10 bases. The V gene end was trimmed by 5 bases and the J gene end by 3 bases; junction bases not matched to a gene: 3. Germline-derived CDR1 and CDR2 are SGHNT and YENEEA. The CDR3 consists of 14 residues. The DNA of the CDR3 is TGTGCCAGCAGCCTGACAGGGGGCGAAGAGACCCAGTACTTC. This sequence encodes CASSLTGGEETQYF.